The following is a TCR beta chain sequence with its context. Which antigen it targets is not known. No base qualities exist here, and no much larger clone lies one base off it. The cohort consisted of hundreds of healthy bone marrow donors. At the time of sampling, all cohort members were nominally healthy, though unrecorded immune exposures were likely present. The donor was CMV seropositive and belonged to the group of 250 to 300 seropositive cohort members. A peripheral blood sample was collected from each donor, and TCR beta sequencing was performed on peripheral blood mononuclear cells. Genomic DNA was extracted from the blood cell samples with the Qiagen DNeasy Blood Extraction Kit. The data originate from a study of cytomegalovirus exposure and HLA in healthy donors (dated by TCRdb to the late 2010s). As for the study more broadly: According to an earlier analysis of 587 of the donors, about 179 million T cells yielded 117 million unique TCR beta sequences and roughly 280 Gb of sequence data. An early release that covered about 600 HLA-typed donors contained approximately 300 gigabases of sequencing data and roughly 84 million unique TCR sequences. Of the roughly 420 genotyped donors, 65% to 90% were placed in the genetic ancestry cluster associated with self-reported Caucasian donors. The study aimed to test whether signatures of past pathogen exposure could be identified by cataloging public T cell receptors. The T cell repertoires of 666 subjects were profiled by immunosequencing and related to cytomegalovirus serostatus. Besides the first cohort of roughly 700 subjects, a separate validation cohort made up of about 120 different subjects was used. To predict cytomegalovirus infection status, the study brought together high-throughput TCR immunosequencing, statistical association of individual TCRs with disease status, and machine learning. A later analysis re-examined previously published TCR beta repertoires from 600 to 700 donors and added high-resolution HLA genotyping to investigate patterns of TCR occurrence. Rather than using new phenotypic data, the later analysis identified candidate immune exposures from TCR beta sequences and from how often those sequences occurred across donors. To decide whether each TCR beta V gene segment behaved as functional or pseudogenic, an earlier analysis of nearly 600 of the donors relied on high-throughput TCR beta sequencing. Donor age, sex, ethnicity and CMV serostatus were collected together with the repertoire data. In a later genetic analysis, genome-wide SNP genotypes for about 60% of the 666 donors were used, and that subset was treated as a discovery cohort. Every discovery cohort repertoire had been produced on one sequencing platform. Both class I and class II loci were covered by HLA typing, at four-digit resolution. The number of typed donors differed by locus: about 620-630 for A, B, C, DRB1 and DQB1; 500 to 550 for DQA1; 606 for DPA1; and around 490 for DPB1. Five DR-DQ haplotypes were treated as single units for association and clustering because of strong linkage in the cohort. Among about 360 genotyped donors of the cohort, an average of approximately 240,000 unique TCR beta nucleotide sequences were sequenced per donor, around 18% of them non-productive. Paper-wide results and their limitations: CMV serostatus was the only immune exposure information available for the cohort. The authors suggested that the approach could potentially be generalized to other disease states and immunological phenotypes. A later analysis found that HLA-associated TCR beta chains were more clonally expanded and had lower generation probabilities than equally common non-associated chains. Correlated functional status among segregating V segments might reflect linkage disequilibrium, but an unknown experimental factor could not be ruled out. Because counts were too low, approximately 15 rarely observed V segments, including chromosome 9 orphons, were excluded from the earlier analysis of some 590 of the donors. A later analysis found that most CMV-associated TCR beta chains appeared HLA-restricted, with HLA associations seemingly driven largely by CMV exposure. Presence/absence analyses assumed roughly uniform sequencing depth across donors, an assumption that may not hold. Most TCR sequences were seen in very few donors, while some public TCRs were found in many individuals. The study gave a list of some 150 TCR beta chains associated with cytomegalovirus. HLA typing was unavailable for some donors at each locus, so association tests used only the typed subset. A few of the identified cytomegalovirus-associated TCR beta chains were confirmed in vitro to be specific for cytomegalovirus antigens. A further reported finding was that TCR beta sequences accurately predicted the HLA-A and HLA-B alleles for most subjects in the first cohort. Broadly in line with IMGT annotations, most TCR beta V segments showed up in productive rearrangements about 87% or about 30% of the time in an earlier analysis of under 700 of the donors. When HLA alleles, especially DR and DQ, strongly co-occurred, attributing TCR associations to individual alleles was difficult. In both the original and validation cohorts, the classifier was reported to diagnose cytomegalovirus status with high specificity and sensitivity. Compared with the roughly 710-donor mean, donors in an Asian-associated ancestry cluster had fewer N-insertions in productive TCRs, according to a later genetic analysis. Several of the top co-occurrence clusters appeared to be linked to parvovirus B19, influenza, CMV and Epstein-Barr virus, according to a later analysis. A group of highly shared sequence variants was considered likely to be a technical artifact of the sequencing pipeline. V-gene and J-gene trimming of TCR beta chains was associated with a missense DCLRE1C variant in a later genetic analysis, and the association was replicated in an independent cohort. In this cohort, only TCR beta chains were sequenced, and detectable features were limited by the absence of alpha or paired-chain data. In a later analysis, over 15,000 TCR beta sequences were associated with specific HLA alleles at a false discovery rate of 0.05. A later analysis found that TCR association rates varied across HLA loci, with DRB1 alleles showing the most associated TCRs and HLA-C alleles the fewest.

The library was built by means of the immunoSEQ multiplex PCR assay. The multiplex PCR relied on a mix of 60 forward primers for TCR Vbeta segments and 13 reverse primers for TCR Jbeta segments. Amplification of the CDR3 region of rearranged TCR beta genes was performed with a multiplex PCR assay on genomic DNA. Amplified TCR beta libraries were sequenced as 87-base-pair reads on the Illumina HiSeq System. As for the authors' bioinformatics: Across the roughly 640 repertoires, a later analysis counted some 81 million unique TCR beta chains, around 11 million of which were shared by at least two donors. To remove PCR and sequencing errors, raw reads were error-corrected and collapsed into unique sequences using a nearest-neighbor algorithm that merged closely related sequences. CDR3 sequences were aligned to IMGT reference sequences to assign V, D and J gene segments. For a sequence to be retained, a match of at least six nucleotides to both a V gene segment and a J gene segment was required. A rearrangement counted as productive if the CDR3 had no stop codons and remained in frame with V and J, and every other rearrangement counted as non-productive. CDR3 was defined by IMGT convention, running from the second conserved V-encoded cysteine to the conserved J-encoded phenylalanine. Sequences without an unambiguous match to a single V gene segment were excluded from the earlier analysis of almost 600 of the donors. An earlier analysis of about 590 of the donors classified V segments as functional when productive rearrangements were above 56.7% and as segregating when the standard deviation between donors was above 5%. A statistical classification framework was developed to diagnose cytomegalovirus status using the catalog of TCR beta chain sequences. A later analysis assigned V and J genes by comparing TCR nucleotide sequences with IMGT/GENE-DB human TR gene sequences. Using the TCRdist pipeline, a later analysis assigned CDR3 sequences along with most-parsimonious VDJ recombination scenarios. In a later analysis, each TCR beta chain was defined by its CDR3 amino acid sequence together with its V-gene family, and reads lacking a unique V-gene family were excluded. As a way to deal with suspected cross-contamination and a sequencing artifact, a later analysis dropped 640 or so nucleotide sequences that were highly shared and had low generation probability. A later analysis calculated a clonal expansion index for each public chain from normalized within-repertoire ranks of inferred template counts. In a later analysis, generation probabilities were computed using a VDJ recombination model fitted to out-of-frame rearrangements, and the results were checked against IGoR. In a later analysis, TCR-TCR, TCR-HLA and TCR-CMV co-occurrence was scored with hypergeometric tests, and a repertoire-size bias correction was applied to TCR pairs. False discovery rates were estimated in a later analysis by permuting HLA or CMV assignments 20 times. In a later analysis, co-occurring TCRs were grouped using DBSCAN, with TCRdist sequence similarity added in when clustering inside HLA-allele-positive subsets. Co-occurrence clustering excluded repertoires with fewer than 30,000 or more than 120,000 public chains, plus five with anomalous nucleotide sharing. TCRdb provides this immuneACCESS table in a form limited to in-frame rearrangements. Some clones are lacking; in checked studies, under half of them reflect an unresolved V gene, and why the rest are absent is not known. V, J and clone size were drawn from that table, and D and trimming were deduced from the DNA. The sample table contains about 170,000 clones; only one count was recorded for 80% of them. The top ten clones comprise under 5% of the sample.

The sample taken for sequencing was PBMCs. The sequence was collected from a woman aged 50 to 60 in good health and CMV-seropositive.

The nucleotide sequence is TGTGCCAGCAGCCCCCGTGGCGGGGGGGCTATAGAGACCCAGTACTTC. This codes for CASSPRGGGAIETQYF. The chain couples TRBV7-3 to TRBJ2-5, with 9 bases matching TRBD2. V ends up 5 bases short and J 4 bases short, with an unmatched junction base count of 11. The CDR3 runs 16 amino acids, cysteine and phenylalanine included. The kept DNA is CDR3 alone, 48 bases in frame from the first base. CDR1 and CDR2 are drawn from the germline V gene: SGHTA, FQGTGA. The full variable domain, completed from the reference TRBV7-3 and TRBJ2-5 proteins outside the CDR3, reads GAGVSQTPSNKVTEKGKYVELRCDPISGHTALYWYRQSLGQGPEFLIYFQGTGAADDSGLPNDRFFAVRPEGSVSTLKIQRTERGDSAVYLCASSPRGGGAIETQYFGPGTRLLVL.